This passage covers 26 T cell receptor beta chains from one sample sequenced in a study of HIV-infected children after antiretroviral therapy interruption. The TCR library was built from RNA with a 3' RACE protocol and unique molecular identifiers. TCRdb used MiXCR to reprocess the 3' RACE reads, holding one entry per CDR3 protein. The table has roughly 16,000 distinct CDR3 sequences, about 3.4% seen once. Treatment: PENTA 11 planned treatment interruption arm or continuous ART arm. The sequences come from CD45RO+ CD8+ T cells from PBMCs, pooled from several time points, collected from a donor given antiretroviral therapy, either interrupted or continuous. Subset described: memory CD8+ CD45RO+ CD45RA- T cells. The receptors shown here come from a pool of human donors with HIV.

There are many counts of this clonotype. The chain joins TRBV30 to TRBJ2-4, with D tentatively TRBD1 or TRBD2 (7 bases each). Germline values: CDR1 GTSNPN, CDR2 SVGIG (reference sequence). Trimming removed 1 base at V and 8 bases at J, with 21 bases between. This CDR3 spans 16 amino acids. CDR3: CAWSAGGGHIGDIQYF. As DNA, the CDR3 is TGTGCCTGGAGTGCAGGGGGGGGGCACATTGGGGACATTCAGTACTTC.

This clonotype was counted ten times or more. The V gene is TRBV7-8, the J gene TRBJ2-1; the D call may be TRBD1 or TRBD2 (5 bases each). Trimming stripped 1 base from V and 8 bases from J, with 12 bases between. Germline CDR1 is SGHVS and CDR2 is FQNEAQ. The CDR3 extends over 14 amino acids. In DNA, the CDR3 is TGTGCCAGCAGCTTAGTCCTCCGGGGCCATGAGCAGTTCTTC. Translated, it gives CASSLVLRGHEQFF.

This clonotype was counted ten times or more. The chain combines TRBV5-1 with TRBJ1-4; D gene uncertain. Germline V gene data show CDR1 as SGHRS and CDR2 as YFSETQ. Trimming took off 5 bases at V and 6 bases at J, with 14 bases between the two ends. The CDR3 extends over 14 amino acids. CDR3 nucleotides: TGCGCCAGCAGGCCTTCGGGAGGAGATGAAAAACTGTTTTTT. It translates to CASRPSGGDEKLFF. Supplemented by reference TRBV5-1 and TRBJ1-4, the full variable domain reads KAGVTQTPRYLIKTRGQQVTLSCSPISGHRSVSWYQQTPGQGLQFLFEYFSETQRNKGNFPGRFSGRQFSNSRSEMNVSTLELGDSALYLCASRPSGGDEKLFFGSGTQLSVL.

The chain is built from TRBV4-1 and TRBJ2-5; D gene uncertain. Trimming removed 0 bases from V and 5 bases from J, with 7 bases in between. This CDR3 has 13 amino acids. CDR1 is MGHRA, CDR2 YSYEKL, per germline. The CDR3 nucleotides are TGCGCCAGCAGCCAAGAAAGGTTGGAGACCCAGTACTTC. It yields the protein CASSQERLETQYF.

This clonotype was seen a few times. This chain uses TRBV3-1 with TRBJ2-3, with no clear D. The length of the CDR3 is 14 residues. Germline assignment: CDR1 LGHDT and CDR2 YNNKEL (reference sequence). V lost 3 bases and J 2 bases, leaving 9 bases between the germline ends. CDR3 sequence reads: CASSHALVTDTQYF. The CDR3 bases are TGTGCCAGCAGCCACGCACTCGTCACAGATACGCAGTATTTT.

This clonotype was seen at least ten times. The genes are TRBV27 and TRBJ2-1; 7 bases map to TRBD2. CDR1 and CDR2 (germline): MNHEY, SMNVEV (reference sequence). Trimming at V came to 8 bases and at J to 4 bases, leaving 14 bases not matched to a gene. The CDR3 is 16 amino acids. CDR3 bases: TGTGCCAGCCGACCCCCTCTAGCGGAAAAGTACAATGAGCAGTTCTTC. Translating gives CASRPPLAEKYNEQFF.

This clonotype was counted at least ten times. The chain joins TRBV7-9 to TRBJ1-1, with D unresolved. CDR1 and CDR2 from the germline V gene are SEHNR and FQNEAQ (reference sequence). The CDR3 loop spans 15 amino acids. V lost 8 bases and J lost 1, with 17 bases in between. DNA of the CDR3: TGTGCCAGCGGAGCCCGGGAGGGCGGGAACACTGAAGCTTTCTTT. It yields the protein CASGAREGGNTEAFF. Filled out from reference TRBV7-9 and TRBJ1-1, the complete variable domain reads DTGVSQNPRHKITKRGQNVTFRCDPISEHNRLYWYRQTLGQGPEFLTYFQNEAQLEKSRLLSDRFSAERPKGSFSTLEIQRTEQGDSAMYLCASGAREGGNTEAFFGQGTRLTVV.

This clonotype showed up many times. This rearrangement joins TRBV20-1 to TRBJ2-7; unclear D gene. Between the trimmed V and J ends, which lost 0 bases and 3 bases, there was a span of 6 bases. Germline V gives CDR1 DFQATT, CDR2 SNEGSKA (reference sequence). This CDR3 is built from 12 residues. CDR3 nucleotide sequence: TGCAGTGCTAGAGAGGGAAACTACGAGCAGTACTTC. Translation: CSAREGNYEQYF.

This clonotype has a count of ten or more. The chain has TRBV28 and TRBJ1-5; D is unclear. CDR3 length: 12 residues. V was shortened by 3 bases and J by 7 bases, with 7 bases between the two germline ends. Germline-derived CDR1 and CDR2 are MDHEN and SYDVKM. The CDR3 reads CASSLGKQPQHF. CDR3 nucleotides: TGTGCCAGCAGTTTGGGGAAGCAGCCCCAGCATTTT.

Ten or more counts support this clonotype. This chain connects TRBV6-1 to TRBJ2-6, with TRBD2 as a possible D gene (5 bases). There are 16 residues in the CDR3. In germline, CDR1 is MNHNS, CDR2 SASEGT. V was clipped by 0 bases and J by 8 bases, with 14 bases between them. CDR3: CASSEAGYTGTNVLTF. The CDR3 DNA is TGTGCCAGCAGTGAAGCGGGGTACACGGGGACCAACGTCCTGACTTTC.

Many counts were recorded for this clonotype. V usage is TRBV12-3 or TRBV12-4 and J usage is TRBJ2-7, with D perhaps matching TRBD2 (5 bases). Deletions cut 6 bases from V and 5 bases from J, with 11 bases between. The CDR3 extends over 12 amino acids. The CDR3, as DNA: TGTGCCAGCAGAGAGGGTCGGAACGAGCAGTACTTC. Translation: CASREGRNEQYF.

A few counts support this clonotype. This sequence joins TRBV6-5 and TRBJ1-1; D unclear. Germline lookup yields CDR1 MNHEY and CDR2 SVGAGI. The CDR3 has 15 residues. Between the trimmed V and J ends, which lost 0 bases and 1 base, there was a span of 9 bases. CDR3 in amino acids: CASSYSPAENTEAFF. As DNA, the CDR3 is TGTGCCAGCAGTTACTCTCCGGCGGAGAACACTGAAGCTTTCTTT.

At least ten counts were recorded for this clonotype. CDR3 residues: CASSLGTAPYEQYF. The CDR3, as DNA: TGTGCCAGCAGCTTAGGGACTGCCCCCTACGAGCAGTACTTC. The chain employs TRBV7-9 and TRBJ2-7; D may be TRBD2 (5 bases). Between the trimmed V and J ends, which lost 1 base and 2 bases, there was a span of 9 bases. The CDR3 extends over 14 amino acids. Germline assignment: CDR1 SEHNR and CDR2 FQNEAQ (reference sequence). Full variable domain (outside the CDR3, taken from reference TRBV7-9 and TRBJ2-7): DTGVSQNPRHKITKRGQNVTFRCDPISEHNRLYWYRQTLGQGPEFLTYFQNEAQLEKSRLLSDRFSAERPKGSFSTLEIQRTEQGDSAMYLCASSLGTAPYEQYFGPGTRLTVT.

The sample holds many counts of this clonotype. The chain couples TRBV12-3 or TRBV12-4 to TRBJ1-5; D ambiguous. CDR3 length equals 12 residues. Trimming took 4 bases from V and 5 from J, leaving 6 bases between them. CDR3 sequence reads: CASSSEYQPQHF. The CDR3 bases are TGTGCCAGCAGTTCCGAATATCAGCCCCAGCATTTT.

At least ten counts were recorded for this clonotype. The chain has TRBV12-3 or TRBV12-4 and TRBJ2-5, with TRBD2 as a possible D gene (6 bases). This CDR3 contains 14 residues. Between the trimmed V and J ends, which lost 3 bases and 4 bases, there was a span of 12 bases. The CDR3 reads CASSLEGSLETQYF. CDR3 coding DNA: TGTGCCAGCAGTTTGGAGGGATCGCTAGAGACCCAGTACTTC.

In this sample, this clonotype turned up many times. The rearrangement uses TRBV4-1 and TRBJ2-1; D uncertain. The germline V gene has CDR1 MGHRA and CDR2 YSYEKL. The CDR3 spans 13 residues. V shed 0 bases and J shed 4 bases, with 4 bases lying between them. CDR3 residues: CASSQDFYNEQFF. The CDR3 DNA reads TGCGCCAGCAGCCAAGACTTTTACAATGAGCAGTTCTTC.

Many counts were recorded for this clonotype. CDR3 nucleotide sequence: TGCAGTGCTAGAGATTTTGGGCCTATCAATGAGCAGTTCTTC. Protein sequence: CSARDFGPINEQFF. This chain connects TRBV20-1 to TRBJ2-1; D uncertain. Germline V gene data show CDR1 as DFQATT and CDR2 as SNEGSKA (reference sequence). V lost 0 bases, J lost 6 bases, and 12 bases lay in between. The CDR3 is 14 amino acids.

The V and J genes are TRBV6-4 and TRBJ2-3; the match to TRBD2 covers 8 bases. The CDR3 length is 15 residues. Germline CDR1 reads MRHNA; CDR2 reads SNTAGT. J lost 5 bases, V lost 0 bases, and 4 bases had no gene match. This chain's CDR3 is CASSDSAGEGDTQYF. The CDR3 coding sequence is TGTGCCAGCAGTGACTCAGCGGGGGAGGGAGATACGCAGTATTTT.

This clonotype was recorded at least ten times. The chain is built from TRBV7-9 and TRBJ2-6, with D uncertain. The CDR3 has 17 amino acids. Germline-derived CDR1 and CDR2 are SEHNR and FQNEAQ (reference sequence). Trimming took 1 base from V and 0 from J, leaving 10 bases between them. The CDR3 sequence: CASSLGVLNSGANVLTF. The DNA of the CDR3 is TGTGCCAGCAGCTTAGGAGTACTGAACTCTGGGGCCAACGTCCTGACTTTC.

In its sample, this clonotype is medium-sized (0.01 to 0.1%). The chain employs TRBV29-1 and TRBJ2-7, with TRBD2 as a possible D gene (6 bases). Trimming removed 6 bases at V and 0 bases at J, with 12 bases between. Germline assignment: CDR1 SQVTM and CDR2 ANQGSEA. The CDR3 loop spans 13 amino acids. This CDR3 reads CSVRDSNSYEQYF. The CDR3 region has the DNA TGCAGCGTCCGGGACTCCAACTCCTACGAGCAGTACTTC.

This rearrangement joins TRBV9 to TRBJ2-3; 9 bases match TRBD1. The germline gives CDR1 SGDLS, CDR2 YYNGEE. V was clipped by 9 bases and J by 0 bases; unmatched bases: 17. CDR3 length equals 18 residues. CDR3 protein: CATRTSRWTGVSTDTQYF. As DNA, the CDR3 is TGTGCCACGCGCACTAGCCGGTGGACAGGGGTGAGCACAGATACGCAGTATTTT.

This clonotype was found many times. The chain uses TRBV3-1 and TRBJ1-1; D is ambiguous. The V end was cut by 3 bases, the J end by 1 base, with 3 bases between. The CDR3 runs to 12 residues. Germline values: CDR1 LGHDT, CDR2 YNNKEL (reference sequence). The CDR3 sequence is CASSQRNTEAFF. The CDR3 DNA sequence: TGTGCCAGCAGCCAGAGGAACACTGAAGCTTTCTTT.

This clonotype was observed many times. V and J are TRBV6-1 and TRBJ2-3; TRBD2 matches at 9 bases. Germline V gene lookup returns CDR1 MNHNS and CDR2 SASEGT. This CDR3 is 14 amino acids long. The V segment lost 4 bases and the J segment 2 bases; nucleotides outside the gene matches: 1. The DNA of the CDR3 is TGTGCCAGCAGTGCGGGACTAGCCACAGATACGCAGTATTTT. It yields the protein CASSAGLATDTQYF.

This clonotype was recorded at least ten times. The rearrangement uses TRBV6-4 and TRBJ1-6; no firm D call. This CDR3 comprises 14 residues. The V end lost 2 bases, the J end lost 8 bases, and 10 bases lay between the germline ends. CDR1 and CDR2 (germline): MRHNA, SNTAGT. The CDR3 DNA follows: TGTGCCAGCAGTGACCCCGACGGGCATTCACCCCTCCACTTT. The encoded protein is CASSDPDGHSPLHF.

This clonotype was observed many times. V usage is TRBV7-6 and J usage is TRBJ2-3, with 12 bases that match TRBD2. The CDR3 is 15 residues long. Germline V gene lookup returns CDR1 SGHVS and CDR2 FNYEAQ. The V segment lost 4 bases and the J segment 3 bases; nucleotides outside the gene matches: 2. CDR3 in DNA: TGTGCCAGCAGCTCTGGACTAGCGGGAACAGATACGCAGTATTTT. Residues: CASSSGLAGTDTQYF.

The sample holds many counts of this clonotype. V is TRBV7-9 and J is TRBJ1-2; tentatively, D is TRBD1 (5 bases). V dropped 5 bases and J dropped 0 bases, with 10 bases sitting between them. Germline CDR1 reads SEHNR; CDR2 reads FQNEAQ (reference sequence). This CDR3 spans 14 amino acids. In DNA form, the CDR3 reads TGTGCCAGCAGCGATGGACATCCTAACTATGGCTACACCTTC. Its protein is CASSDGHPNYGYTF.